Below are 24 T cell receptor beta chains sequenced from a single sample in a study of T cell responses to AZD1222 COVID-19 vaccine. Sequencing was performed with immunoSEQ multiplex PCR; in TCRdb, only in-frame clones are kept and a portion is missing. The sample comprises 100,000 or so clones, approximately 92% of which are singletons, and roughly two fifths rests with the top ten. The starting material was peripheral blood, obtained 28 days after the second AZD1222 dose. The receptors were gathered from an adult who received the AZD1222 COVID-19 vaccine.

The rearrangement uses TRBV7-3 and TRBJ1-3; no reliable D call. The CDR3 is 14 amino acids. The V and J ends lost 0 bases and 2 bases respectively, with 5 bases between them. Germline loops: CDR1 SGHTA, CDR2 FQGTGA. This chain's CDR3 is CASSLTGTGNTIYF. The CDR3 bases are TGTGCCAGCAGCTTAACCGGGACTGGAAACACCATATATTTT. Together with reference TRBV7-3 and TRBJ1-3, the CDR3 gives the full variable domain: GAGVSQTPSNKVTEKGKYVELRCDPISGHTALYWYRQSLGQGPEFLIYFQGTGAADDSGLPNDRFFAVRPEGSVSTLKIQRTERGDSAVYLCASSLTGTGNTIYFGEGSWLTVV.

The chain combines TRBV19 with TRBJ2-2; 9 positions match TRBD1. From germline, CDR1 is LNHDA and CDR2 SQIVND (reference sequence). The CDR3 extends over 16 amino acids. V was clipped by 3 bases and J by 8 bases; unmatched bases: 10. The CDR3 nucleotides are TGTGCCAGTAGTATTCCATTGACAGGGGGTAAGGGGGAGCTGTTTTTT. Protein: CASSIPLTGGKGELFF.

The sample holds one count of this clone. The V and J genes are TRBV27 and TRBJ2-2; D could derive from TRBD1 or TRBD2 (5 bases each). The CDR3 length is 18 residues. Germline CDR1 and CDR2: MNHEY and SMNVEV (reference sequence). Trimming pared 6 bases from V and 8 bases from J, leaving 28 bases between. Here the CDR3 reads CASREGPDIIAEAGELFF. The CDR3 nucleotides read TGTGCCAGCAGAGAGGGCCCGGACATTATCGCAGAGGCTGGGGAGCTGTTTTTT.

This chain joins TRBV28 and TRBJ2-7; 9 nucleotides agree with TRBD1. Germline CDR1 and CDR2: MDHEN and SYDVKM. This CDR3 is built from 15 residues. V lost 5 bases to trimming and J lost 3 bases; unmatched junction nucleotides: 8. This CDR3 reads CASSASGQGYYEQYF. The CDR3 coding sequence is TGTGCCAGCAGTGCCTCAGGACAGGGGTACTACGAGCAGTACTTC.

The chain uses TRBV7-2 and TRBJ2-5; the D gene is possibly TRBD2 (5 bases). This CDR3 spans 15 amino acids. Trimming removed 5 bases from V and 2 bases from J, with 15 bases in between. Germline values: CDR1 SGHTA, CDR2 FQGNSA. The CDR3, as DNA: TGTGCCAGCAGCCTCGACCGGGGTACTCAAGAGACCCAGTACTTC. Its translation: CASSLDRGTQETQYF.

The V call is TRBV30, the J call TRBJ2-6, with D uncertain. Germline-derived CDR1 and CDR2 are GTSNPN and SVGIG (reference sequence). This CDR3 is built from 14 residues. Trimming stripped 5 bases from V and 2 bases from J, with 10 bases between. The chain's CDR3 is CAWVSRAGANVLTF. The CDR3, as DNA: TGTGCCTGGGTGAGTCGTGCTGGGGCCAACGTCCTGACTTTC.

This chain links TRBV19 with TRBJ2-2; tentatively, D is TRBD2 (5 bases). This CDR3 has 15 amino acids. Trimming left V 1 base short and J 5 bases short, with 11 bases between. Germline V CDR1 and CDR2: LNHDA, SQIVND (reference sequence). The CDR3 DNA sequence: TGTGCCAGTAGTATAGGCGGACTTCTGACCGGGGAGCTGTTTTTT. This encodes CASSIGGLLTGELFF.

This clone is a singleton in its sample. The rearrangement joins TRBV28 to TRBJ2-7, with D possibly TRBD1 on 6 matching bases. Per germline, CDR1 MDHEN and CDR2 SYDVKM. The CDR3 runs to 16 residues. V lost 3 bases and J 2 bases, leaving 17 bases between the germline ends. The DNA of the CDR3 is TGTGCCAGCAGTTTCCCCCCTCCACAGGGCGCCTACGAGCAGTACTTC. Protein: CASSFPPPQGAYEQYF.

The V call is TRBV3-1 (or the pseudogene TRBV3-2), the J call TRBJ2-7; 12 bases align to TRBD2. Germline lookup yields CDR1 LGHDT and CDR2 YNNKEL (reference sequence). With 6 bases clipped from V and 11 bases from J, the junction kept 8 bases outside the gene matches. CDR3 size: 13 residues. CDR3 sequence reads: CASSPTSGSLKYF. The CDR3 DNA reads TGTGCCAGCAGTCCGACTAGCGGGAGTCTGAAGTACTTC.

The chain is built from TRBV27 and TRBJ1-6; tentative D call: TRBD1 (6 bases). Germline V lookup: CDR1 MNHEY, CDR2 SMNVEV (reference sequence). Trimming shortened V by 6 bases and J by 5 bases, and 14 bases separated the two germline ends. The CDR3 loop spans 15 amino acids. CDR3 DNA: TGTGCCAGCAGGGAATGGACAGTCAATAATTCACCCCTCCACTTT. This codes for CASREWTVNNSPLHF.

The CDR3 DNA reads TGTGCCAGCAGCCAAGACGGCGGCGGTGAAGCTTTCTTT. This encodes CASSQDGGGEAFF. The chain uses TRBV3-1 (or the pseudogene TRBV3-2) and TRBJ1-1; the D is unclear. The V and J ends lost 0 bases and 7 bases respectively, with 9 bases between them. The CDR3 is 13 residues long. Germline CDR1 reads LGHDT; CDR2 reads YNNKEL (reference sequence).

CDR3 region: CATQDTSYEQYF. CDR3 sequence (DNA): TGTGCCACCCAGGACACCTCCTACGAGCAGTACTTC. V gene TRBV6-5 combines with J gene TRBJ2-7; D may be TRBD1 (5 bases). Germline loops: CDR1 MNHEY, CDR2 SVGAGI. Trimming shortened V by 10 bases and J by 0 bases, and 10 bases separated the two germline ends. The CDR3 is 12 amino acids.

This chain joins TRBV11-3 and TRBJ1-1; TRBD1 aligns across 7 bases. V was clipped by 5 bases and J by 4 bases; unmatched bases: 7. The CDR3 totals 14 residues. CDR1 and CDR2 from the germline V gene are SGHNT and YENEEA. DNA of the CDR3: TGTGCCAGCAGCAAGGGGACAGTGAGCACTGAAGCTTTCTTT. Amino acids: CASSKGTVSTEAFF.

The CDR3 loop is CASSPTQGGNEKLFF. Written as DNA, the CDR3 is TGTGCCAGCTCACCTACACAGGGAGGGAATGAAAAACTGTTTTTT. The chain uses TRBV18 and TRBJ1-4; the D gene is possibly TRBD1 (6 bases). The V gene's germline CDR1 is KGHSH and CDR2 LQKENI. This CDR3 has 15 residues. Trimming took off 3 bases at V and 5 bases at J, with 13 bases between the two ends.

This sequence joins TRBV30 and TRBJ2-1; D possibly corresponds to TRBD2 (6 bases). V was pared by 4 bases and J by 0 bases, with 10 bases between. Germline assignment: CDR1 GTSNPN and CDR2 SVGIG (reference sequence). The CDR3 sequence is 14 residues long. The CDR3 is CAWNSGLSYNEQFF. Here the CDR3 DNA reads TGTGCCTGGAATAGCGGCCTCTCCTACAATGAGCAGTTCTTC.

The CDR3 loop reads CASSEVGDTQYF. CDR3 nucleotide sequence: TGTGCCAGCAGTGAGGTCGGGGATACGCAGTATTTT. The rearrangement links TRBV2 to TRBJ2-3, with no clear D. This CDR3 has 12 residues. Germline CDR1 reads SNHLY; CDR2 reads FYNNEI. The V end lost 3 bases, the J end lost 6 bases, and 7 bases lay between the germline ends.

Written as DNA, the CDR3 is TGTGCCAGCAGTGTAGCGGGAGAGTCCTACGAGCAGTACTTC. The encoded protein is CASSVAGESYEQYF. V is TRBV6-1 and J is TRBJ2-7, with 9 bases fitting TRBD2. V was clipped by 4 bases and J by 1 base; unmatched bases: 2. The CDR3 spans 14 residues. Per the germline V gene, CDR1 is MNHNS and CDR2 is SASEGT.

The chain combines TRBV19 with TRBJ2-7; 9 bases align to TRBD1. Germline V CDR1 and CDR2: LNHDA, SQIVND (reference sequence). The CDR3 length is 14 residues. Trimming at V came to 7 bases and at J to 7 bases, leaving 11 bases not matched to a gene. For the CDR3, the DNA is TGTGCCAGTATGAAACAGGGGGCTATCGGAGAGCAGTACTTC. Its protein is CASMKQGAIGEQYF.

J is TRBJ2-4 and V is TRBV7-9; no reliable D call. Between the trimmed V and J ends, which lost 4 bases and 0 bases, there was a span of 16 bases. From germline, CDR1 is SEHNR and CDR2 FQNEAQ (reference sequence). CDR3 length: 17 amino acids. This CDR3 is CASSSAVGLLAKNIQYF. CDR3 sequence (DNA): TGTGCCAGCAGCTCCGCCGTCGGCTTACTAGCCAAAAACATTCAGTACTTC.

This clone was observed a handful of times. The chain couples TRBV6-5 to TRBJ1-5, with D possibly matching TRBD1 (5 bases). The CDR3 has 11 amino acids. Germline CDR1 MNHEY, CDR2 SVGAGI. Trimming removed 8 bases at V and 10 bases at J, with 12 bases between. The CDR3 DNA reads TGTGCCAGCGGGAGGCAGGGTCCCCAGCATTTT. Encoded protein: CASGRQGPQHF.

CDR3 sequence (DNA): TGTGCCAGCAGTTTGGTGTCCAACAATGAGCAGTTCTTC. Residues: CASSLVSNNEQFF. The chain is built from TRBV6-6 and TRBJ2-1; D unclear. This CDR3 spans 13 amino acids. The germline V and J ends were trimmed by 4 bases and 5 bases, with 9 bases remaining between them. CDR1 and CDR2 from the germline V gene are MNHNY and SVGAGI (reference sequence).

The CDR3 nucleotides read TGTGCCAGCAGCTTAGATCCGTGGCTTGAGCAGTTCTTC. Its protein product is CASSLDPWLEQFF. The rearrangement joins TRBV11-2 to TRBJ2-1, with unresolved D. Germline V gene lookup returns CDR1 SGHAT and CDR2 FQNNGV. The V end was cut by 0 bases, the J end by 9 bases, with 9 bases between. The CDR3 spans 13 residues.

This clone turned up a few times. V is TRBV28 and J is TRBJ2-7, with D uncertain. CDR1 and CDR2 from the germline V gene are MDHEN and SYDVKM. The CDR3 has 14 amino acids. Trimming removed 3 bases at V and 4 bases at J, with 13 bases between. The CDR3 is CASSLRGSTYEQYF. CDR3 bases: TGTGCCAGCAGTTTGAGAGGATCCACTTACGAGCAGTACTTC. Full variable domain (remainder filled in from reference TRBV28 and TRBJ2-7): DVKVTQSSRYLVKRTGEKVFLECVQDMDHENMFWYRQDPGLGLRLIYFSYDVKMKEKGDIPEGYSVSREKKERFSLILESASTNQTSMYLCASSLRGSTYEQYFGPGTRLTVT.

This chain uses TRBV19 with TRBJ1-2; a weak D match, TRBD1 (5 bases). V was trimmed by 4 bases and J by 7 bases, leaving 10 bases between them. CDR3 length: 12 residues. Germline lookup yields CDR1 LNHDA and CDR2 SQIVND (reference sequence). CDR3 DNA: TGTGCCAGTAGTACGGGACGGCTTGGCTACACCTTC. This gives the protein CASSTGRLGYTF. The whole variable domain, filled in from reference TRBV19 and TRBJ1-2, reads DGGITQSPKYLFRKEGQNVTLSCEQNLNHDAMYWYRQDPGQGLRLIYYSQIVNDFQKGDIAEGYSVSREKKESFPLTVTSAQKNPTAFYLCASSTGRLGYTFGSGTRLTVV.